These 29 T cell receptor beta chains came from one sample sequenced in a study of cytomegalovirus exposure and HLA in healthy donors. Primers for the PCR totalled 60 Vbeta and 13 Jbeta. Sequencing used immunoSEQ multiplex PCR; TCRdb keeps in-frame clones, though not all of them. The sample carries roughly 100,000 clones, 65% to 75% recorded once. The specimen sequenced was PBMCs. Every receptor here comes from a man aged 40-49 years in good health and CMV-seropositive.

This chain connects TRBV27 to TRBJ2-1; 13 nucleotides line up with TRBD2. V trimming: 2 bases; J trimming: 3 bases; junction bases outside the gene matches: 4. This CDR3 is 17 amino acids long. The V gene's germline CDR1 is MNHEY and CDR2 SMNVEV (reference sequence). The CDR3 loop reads CASSLTSGRGVYNEQFF. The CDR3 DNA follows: TGTGCCAGCAGTTTAACTAGCGGGAGGGGCGTCTACAATGAGCAGTTCTTC.

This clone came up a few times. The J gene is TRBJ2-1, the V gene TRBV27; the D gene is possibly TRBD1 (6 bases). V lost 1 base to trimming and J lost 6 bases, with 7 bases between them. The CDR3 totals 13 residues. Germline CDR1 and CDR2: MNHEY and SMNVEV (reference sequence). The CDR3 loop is CASSLYRANEQFF. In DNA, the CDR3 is TGTGCCAGCAGTTTATACAGGGCCAATGAGCAGTTCTTC.

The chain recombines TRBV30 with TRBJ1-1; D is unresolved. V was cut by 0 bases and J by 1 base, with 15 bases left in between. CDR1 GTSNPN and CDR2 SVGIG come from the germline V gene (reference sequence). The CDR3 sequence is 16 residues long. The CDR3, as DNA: TGTGCCTGGAGTGTAACCGGTTCCCCAACGAACACTGAAGCTTTCTTT. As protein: CAWSVTGSPTNTEAFF.

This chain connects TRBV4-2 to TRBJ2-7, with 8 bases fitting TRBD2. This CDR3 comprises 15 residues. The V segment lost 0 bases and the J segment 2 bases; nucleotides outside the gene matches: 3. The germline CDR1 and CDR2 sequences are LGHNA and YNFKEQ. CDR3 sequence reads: CASSQETSGPYEQYF. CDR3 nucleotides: TGTGCCAGCAGCCAAGAAACTAGCGGACCCTACGAGCAGTACTTC.

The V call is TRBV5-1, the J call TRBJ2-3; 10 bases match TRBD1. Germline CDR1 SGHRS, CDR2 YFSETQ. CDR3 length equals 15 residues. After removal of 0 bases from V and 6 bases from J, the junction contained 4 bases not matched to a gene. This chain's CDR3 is CASSLAGQGYDTQYF. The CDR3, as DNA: TGCGCCAGCAGCTTGGCGGGACAGGGGTATGATACGCAGTATTTT.

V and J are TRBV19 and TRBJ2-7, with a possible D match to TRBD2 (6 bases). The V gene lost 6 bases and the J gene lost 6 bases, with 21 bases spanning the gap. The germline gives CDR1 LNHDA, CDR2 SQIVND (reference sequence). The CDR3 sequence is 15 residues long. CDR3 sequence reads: CASSPRGGATGEQYF. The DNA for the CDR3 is TGTGCCAGTAGCCCCCGAGGCGGGGCAACGGGCGAGCAGTACTTC. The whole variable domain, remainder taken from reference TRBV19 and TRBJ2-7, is DGGITQSPKYLFRKEGQNVTLSCEQNLNHDAMYWYRQDPGQGLRLIYYSQIVNDFQKGDIAEGYSVSREKKESFPLTVTSAQKNPTAFYLCASSPRGGATGEQYFGPGTRLTVT.

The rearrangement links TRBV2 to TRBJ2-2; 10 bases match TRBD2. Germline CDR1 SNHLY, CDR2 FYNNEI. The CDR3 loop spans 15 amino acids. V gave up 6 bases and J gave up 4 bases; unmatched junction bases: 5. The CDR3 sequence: CASRLAGGGTGELFF. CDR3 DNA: TGTGCCAGCAGGTTAGCGGGAGGTGGCACCGGGGAGCTGTTTTTT.

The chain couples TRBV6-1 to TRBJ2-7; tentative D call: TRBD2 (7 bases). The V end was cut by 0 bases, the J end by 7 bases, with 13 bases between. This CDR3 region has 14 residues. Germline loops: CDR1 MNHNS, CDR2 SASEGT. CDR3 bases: TGTGCCAGCAGTGAAGCGGGGGGGGCGCAAGAGCAGTACGTC. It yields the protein CASSEAGGAQEQYV.

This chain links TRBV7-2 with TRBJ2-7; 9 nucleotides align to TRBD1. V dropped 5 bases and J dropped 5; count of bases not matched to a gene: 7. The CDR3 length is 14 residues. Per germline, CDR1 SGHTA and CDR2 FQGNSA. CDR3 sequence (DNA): TGTGCCAGCAGCCTACAGGGGGCCGGGGACGAGCAGTACTTC. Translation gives CASSLQGAGDEQYF.

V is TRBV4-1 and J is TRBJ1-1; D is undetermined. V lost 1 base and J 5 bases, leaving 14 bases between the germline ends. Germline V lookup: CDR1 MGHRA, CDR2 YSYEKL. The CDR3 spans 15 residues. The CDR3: CASSQGNRGRTEAFF. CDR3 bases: TGCGCCAGCAGCCAAGGGAACAGAGGGAGGACTGAAGCTTTCTTT.

The CDR3 DNA reads TGTGCCAGCAGCGTAACAGGGGGCTCTGGAAACACCATATATTTT. Translation gives CASSVTGGSGNTIYF. The chain carries TRBV9 and TRBJ1-3; 8 bases are shared with TRBD1. This CDR3 is built from 15 residues. In germline, CDR1 is SGDLS, CDR2 YYNGEE. V was pared by 1 base and J by 0 bases, with 0 bases of the junction left unmatched.

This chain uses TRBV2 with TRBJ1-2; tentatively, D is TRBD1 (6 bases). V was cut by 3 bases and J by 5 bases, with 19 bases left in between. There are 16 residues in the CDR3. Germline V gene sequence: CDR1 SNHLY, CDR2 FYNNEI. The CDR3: CASSERSQGRGYGYTF. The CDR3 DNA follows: TGTGCCAGCAGTGAGAGGTCTCAGGGGCGCGGGTATGGCTACACCTTC.

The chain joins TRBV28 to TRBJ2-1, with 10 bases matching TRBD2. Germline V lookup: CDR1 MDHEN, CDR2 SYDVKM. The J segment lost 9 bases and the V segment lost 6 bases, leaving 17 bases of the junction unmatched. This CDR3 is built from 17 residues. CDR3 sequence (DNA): TGTGCCAGCAGCCCACCCTGGGGTACTAGCGGGACTCTTGAGCAGTTCTTC. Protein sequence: CASSPPWGTSGTLEQFF.

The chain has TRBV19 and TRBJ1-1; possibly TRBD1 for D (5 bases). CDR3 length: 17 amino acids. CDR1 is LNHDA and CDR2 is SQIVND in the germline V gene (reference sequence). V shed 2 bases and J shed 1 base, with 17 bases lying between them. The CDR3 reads CASSINPGGAGNTEAFF. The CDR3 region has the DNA TGTGCCAGTAGTATAAACCCGGGCGGGGCAGGGAACACTGAAGCTTTCTTT.

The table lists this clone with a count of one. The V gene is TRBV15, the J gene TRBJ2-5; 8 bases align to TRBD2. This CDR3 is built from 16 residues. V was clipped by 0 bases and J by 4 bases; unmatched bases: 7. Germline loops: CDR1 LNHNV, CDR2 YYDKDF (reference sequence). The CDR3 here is CATSREQREIRETQYF. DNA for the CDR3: TGTGCCACCAGCAGAGAACAGCGGGAGATAAGAGAGACCCAGTACTTC.

As DNA, the CDR3 is TGTGCCAGCAGGGAAGGCGGGACAGGCCACAATGAGCAGTTCTTC. It encodes CASREGGTGHNEQFF. This chain uses TRBV7-9 with TRBJ2-1; TRBD1 agrees at 8 bases. Looked up from germline, CDR1 is SEHNR and CDR2 is FQNEAQ (reference sequence). The CDR3 totals 15 residues. Trimming at V came to 6 bases and at J to 5 bases, leaving 9 bases not matched to a gene.

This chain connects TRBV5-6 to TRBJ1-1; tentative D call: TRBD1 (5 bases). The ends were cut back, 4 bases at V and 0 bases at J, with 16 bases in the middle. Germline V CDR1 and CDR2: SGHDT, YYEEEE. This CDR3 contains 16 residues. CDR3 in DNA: TGTGCCAGCAGCCATTTCCGGGACTCAGTGAACACTGAAGCTTTCTTT. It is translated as CASSHFRDSVNTEAFF.

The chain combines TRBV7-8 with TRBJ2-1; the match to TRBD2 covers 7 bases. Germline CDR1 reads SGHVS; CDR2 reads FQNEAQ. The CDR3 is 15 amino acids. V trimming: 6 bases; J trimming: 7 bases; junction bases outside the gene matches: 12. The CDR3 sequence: CASSQRERGINEQFF. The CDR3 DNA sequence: TGTGCCAGCAGTCAACGGGAGCGGGGAATTAATGAGCAGTTCTTC. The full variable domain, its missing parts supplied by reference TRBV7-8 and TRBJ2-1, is GAGVSQSPRYKVAKRGQDVALRCDPISGHVSLFWYQQALGQGPEFLTYFQNEAQLDKSGLPSDRFFAERPEGSVSTLKIQRTQQEDSAVYLCASSQRERGINEQFFGPGTRLTVL.

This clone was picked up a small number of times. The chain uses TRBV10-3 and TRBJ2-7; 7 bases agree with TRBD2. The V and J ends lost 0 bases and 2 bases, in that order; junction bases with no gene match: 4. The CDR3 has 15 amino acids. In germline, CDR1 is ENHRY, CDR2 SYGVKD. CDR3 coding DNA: TGTGCCATCAGTGAGTCGTCTAGCGGAACCTACGAGCAGTACGTC. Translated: CAISESSSGTYEQYV.

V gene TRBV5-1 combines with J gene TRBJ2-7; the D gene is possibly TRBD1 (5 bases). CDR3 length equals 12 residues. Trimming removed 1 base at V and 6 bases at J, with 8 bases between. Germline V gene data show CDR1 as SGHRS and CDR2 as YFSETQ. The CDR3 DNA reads TGCGCCAGCAGCTTGCTTCAGGGCGAGCAGTACTTC. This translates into CASSLLQGEQYF.

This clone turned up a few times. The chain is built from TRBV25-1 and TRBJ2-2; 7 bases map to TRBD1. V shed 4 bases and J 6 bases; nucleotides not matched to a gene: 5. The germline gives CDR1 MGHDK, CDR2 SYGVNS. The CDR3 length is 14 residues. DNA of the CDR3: TGTGCCAGCAGTGTCCCAGGGGGTTCCGGGGAGCTGTTTTTT. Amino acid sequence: CASSVPGGSGELFF.

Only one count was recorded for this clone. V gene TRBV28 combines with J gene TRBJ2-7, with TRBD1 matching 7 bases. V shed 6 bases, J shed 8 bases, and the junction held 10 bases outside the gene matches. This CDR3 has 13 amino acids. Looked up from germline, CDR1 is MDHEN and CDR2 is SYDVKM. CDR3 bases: TGTGCCAGCAGCGACAGGGCCCTGGGACAGCAGTACTTC. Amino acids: CASSDRALGQQYF.

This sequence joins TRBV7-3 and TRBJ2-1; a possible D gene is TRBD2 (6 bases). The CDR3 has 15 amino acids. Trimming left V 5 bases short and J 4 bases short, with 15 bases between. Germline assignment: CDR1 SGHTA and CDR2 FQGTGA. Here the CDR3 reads CASSPASGPYNEQFF. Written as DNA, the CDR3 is TGTGCCAGCAGCCCAGCCAGCGGGCCGTACAATGAGCAGTTCTTC. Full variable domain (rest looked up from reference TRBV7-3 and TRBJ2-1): GAGVSQTPSNKVTEKGKYVELRCDPISGHTALYWYRQSLGQGPEFLIYFQGTGAADDSGLPNDRFFAVRPEGSVSTLKIQRTERGDSAVYLCASSPASGPYNEQFFGPGTRLTVL.

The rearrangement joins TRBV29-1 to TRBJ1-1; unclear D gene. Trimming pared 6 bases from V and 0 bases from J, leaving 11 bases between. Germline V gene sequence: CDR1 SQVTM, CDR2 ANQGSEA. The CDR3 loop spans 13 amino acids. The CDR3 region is CSVLTRLNTEAFF. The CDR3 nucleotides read TGCAGCGTCCTCACCCGGTTGAACACTGAAGCTTTCTTT.

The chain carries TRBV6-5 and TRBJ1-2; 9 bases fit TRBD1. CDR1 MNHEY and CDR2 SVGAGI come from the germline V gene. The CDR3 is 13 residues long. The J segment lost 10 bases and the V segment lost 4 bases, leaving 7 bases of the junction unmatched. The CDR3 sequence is CASSSGTGRLYTF. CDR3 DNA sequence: TGTGCCAGCAGTTCCGGGACAGGGCGGCTCTACACCTTC.

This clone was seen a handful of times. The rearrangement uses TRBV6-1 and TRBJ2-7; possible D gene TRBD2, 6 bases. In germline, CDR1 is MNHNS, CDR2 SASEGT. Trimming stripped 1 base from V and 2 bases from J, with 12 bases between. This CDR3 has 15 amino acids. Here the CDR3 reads CASSEGTQRAYEQYV. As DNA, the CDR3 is TGTGCCAGCAGTGAAGGCACACAGCGGGCCTACGAGCAGTACGTC.

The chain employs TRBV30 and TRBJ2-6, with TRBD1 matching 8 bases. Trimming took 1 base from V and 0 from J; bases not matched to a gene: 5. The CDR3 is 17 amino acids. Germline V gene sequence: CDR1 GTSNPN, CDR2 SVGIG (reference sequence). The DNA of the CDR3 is TGTGCCTGGAGTGGGGGACAGGTTCTCTCTGGGGCCAACGTCCTGACTTTC. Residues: CAWSGGQVLSGANVLTF.

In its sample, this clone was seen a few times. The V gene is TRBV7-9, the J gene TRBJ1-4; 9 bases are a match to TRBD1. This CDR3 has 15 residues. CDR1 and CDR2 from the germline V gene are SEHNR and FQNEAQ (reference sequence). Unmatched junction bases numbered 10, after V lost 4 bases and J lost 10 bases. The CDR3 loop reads CASSSRTGDSGKLFF. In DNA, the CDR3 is TGTGCCAGCAGCTCGCGGACAGGGGATTCGGGAAAACTGTTTTTT.

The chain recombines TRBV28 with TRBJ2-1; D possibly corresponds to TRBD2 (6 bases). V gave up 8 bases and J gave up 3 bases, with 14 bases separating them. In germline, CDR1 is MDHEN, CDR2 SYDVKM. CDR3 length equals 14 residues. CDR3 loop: CASFAGTDYNEQFF. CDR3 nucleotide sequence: TGTGCCAGCTTTGCCGGGACTGACTACAATGAGCAGTTCTTC.